This paragraph covers one T cell receptor (beta chain) sequence. Its antigen is not identified. This entry belongs to a study of long-term antiretroviral therapy in people with HIV. Study observations and caveats: The repertoire was dominated at all time points by clones expanded before ART.

Running of the v3.0 immunoSEQ assay took place at survey level. Here immunoSEQ multiplex PCR was the method, and the copy in TCRdb shows in-frame clones only, minus some. Among tens of thousands of clones listed, roughly nine tenths were seen once. Deletions cut 5 bases from V and 8 bases from J, with 12 bases between. In germline, CDR1 is SEHNR, CDR2 FQNEAQ (reference sequence). The length of the CDR3 is 13 residues. The specimen comprised unsorted PBMCs, sampled 0.1 years before starting antiretroviral therapy. The V gene is TRBV7-9, the J gene TRBJ1-4, with D hard to call. This TCR derives from a woman aged 50 to 60 with HIV. The CDR3 loop is CASSQTGNEKLFF. The DNA of the CDR3 is TGTGCCAGCAGCCAAACGGGTAACGAAAAACTGTTTTTT. The variable domain in full, with the rest retrieved from reference TRBV7-9 and TRBJ1-4, is DTGVSQNPRHKITKRGQNVTFRCDPISEHNRLYWYRQTLGQGPEFLTYFQNEAQLEKSRLLSDRFSAERPKGSFSTLEIQRTEQGDSAMYLCASSQTGNEKLFFGSGTQLSVL.